Following are 32 T cell receptor beta chains from one sample sequenced in a study of CD4+ T cells in melanoma. This table comes from immunoSEQ multiplex PCR, and its TCRdb copy is limited to in-frame clones, with some not included. The table includes 20,000 to 25,000 clones, over 75% detected once. The sequencing sample was made of cells from a culture (not recorded whether cultured in vitro). The receptors come from a human donor with melanoma.

The rearrangement joins TRBV7-9 to TRBJ1-3, with TRBD1 matching over 7 bases. The CDR3 covers 14 residues. From germline, CDR1 is SEHNR and CDR2 FQNEAQ (reference sequence). Trimming cost V 6 bases and J 4 bases; bases outside gene matches: 6. DNA for the CDR3: TGTGCCAGCAGACCTCGCAGGGGGGGAAACACCATATATTTT. This translates into CASRPRRGGNTIYF. Variable domain in full (rest from reference TRBV7-9 and TRBJ1-3): DTGVSQNPRHKITKRGQNVTFRCDPISEHNRLYWYRQTLGQGPEFLTYFQNEAQLEKSRLLSDRFSAERPKGSFSTLEIQRTEQGDSAMYLCASRPRRGGNTIYFGEGSWLTVV.

The CDR3 DNA follows: TGTGCCAGTAGTATTGACAGTCGGCCCAATCAGCCCCAGCATTTT. Encoded protein: CASSIDSRPNQPQHF. This rearrangement joins TRBV19 to TRBJ1-5; D may be TRBD1 (5 bases). The CDR3 length is 15 residues. V gave up 3 bases and J gave up 3 bases, with 12 bases separating them. The germline V gene has CDR1 LNHDA and CDR2 SQIVND (reference sequence). The variable domain in full, with the rest retrieved from reference TRBV19 and TRBJ1-5, is DGGITQSPKYLFRKEGQNVTLSCEQNLNHDAMYWYRQDPGQGLRLIYYSQIVNDFQKGDIAEGYSVSREKKESFPLTVTSAQKNPTAFYLCASSIDSRPNQPQHFGDGTRLSIL.

The gene calls are TRBV4-1 and TRBJ2-1; D uncertain. With 0 bases removed from V and 8 bases from J, the gap between germline ends came to 14 bases. The germline V gene has CDR1 MGHRA and CDR2 YSYEKL. This CDR3 has 15 amino acids. CDR3 in amino acids: CASSQERASLYEQFF. In DNA, the CDR3 is TGCGCCAGCAGCCAAGAACGGGCTAGTCTCTATGAGCAGTTCTTC.

The gene calls are TRBV30 and TRBJ2-7; D uncertain. Germline assignment: CDR1 GTSNPN and CDR2 SVGIG (reference sequence). The CDR3 sequence is 14 residues long. Trimming shortened V by 0 bases and J by 6 bases, and 15 bases separated the two germline ends. The CDR3 region has the DNA TGTGCCTGGAGTGTAGGTACTCCCCTCGTCGAGCAGTACTTC. Amino acid sequence: CAWSVGTPLVEQYF.

V usage is TRBV14 and J usage is TRBJ2-7; 9 bases align to TRBD2. CDR1 is SGHDN, CDR2 FVKESK, per germline. This CDR3 has 18 amino acids. V gave up 0 bases and J gave up 1 base; unmatched junction bases: 10. The DNA for the CDR3 is TGTGCCAGCAGCCAAGAAACCCTAGCGGGGCCCATATCCTACGAGCAGTACTTC. Its protein product is CASSQETLAGPISYEQYF.

The V call is TRBV6-5, the J call TRBJ2-6; 7 bases match TRBD1. This CDR3 region has 15 residues. Germline V gene lookup returns CDR1 MNHEY and CDR2 SVGAGI. The ends lost 6 bases at V and 13 bases at J; junction bases unmatched: 15. CDR3 sequence: CASRAVGQNSPVLTF. CDR3 DNA: TGTGCCAGCAGGGCCGTGGGACAGAATAGCCCGGTCCTGACTTTC.

The chain carries TRBV19 and TRBJ2-3; D perhaps matches TRBD2 (6 bases). V lost 6 bases to trimming and J lost 9 bases, with 16 bases between them. The CDR3 covers 13 residues. Germline CDR1 and CDR2: LNHDA and SQIVND (reference sequence). Here the CDR3 reads CASRVGGGGTQYF. CDR3 bases: TGTGCCAGTAGAGTGGGGGGAGGAGGAACGCAGTATTTT.

V gene TRBV5-1 combines with J gene TRBJ2-3, with 7 bases fitting TRBD1. The V segment lost 4 bases and the J segment 3 bases; nucleotides outside the gene matches: 11. This CDR3 comprises 16 residues. Germline V gene data show CDR1 as SGHRS and CDR2 as YFSETQ. The DNA of the CDR3 is TGCGCCAGCAGCCCGGGAAGACAGGGCTGGACAGATACGCAGTATTTT. Amino acids: CASSPGRQGWTDTQYF.

The rearrangement joins TRBV11-1 to TRBJ2-1, with a tentative D call TRBD2 (6 bases). The length of the CDR3 is 16 residues. Germline CDR1 reads SGHAT; CDR2 reads FQDESV (reference sequence). V lost 5 bases and J 0 bases, leaving 14 bases between the germline ends. CDR3 bases: TGTGCCAGCAGCCCCAGGGACTCGAGCTCCTACAATGAGCAGTTCTTC. This encodes CASSPRDSSSYNEQFF.

The rearrangement uses TRBV27 and TRBJ2-1, with D possibly TRBD1 on 7 matching bases. The CDR3 runs to 16 residues. Germline-derived CDR1 and CDR2 are MNHEY and SMNVEV (reference sequence). V lost 6 bases to trimming and J lost 6 bases, with 21 bases between them. The CDR3 region is CASSSQGGWGPNEQFF. The CDR3 DNA is TGTGCCAGCAGCTCTCAGGGGGGCTGGGGGCCCAATGAGCAGTTCTTC.

This chain joins TRBV5-1 and TRBJ1-6, with D perhaps TRBD1 (6 bases). Germline V gives CDR1 SGHRS, CDR2 YFSETQ. This CDR3 is built from 13 residues. V was pared by 4 bases and J by 7 bases, with 9 bases between. The CDR3 spells CASSRDTNSPLHF. For the CDR3, the DNA is TGCGCCAGCAGCAGGGACACCAATTCACCCCTCCACTTT.

The chain joins TRBV2 to TRBJ2-7; the D is unclear. The CDR3 has 13 residues. Germline V gene lookup returns CDR1 SNHLY and CDR2 FYNNEI. V shed 6 bases and J shed 0 bases, with 9 bases lying between them. CDR3 DNA: TGTGCCAGCAGAGCGTTCAGCTCCTACGAGCAGTACTTC. Translation gives CASRAFSSYEQYF.

The chain links TRBV5-4 to TRBJ2-2; D remains ambiguous. CDR1 and CDR2 (germline): SGHNT, YYREEE (reference sequence). V lost 4 bases to trimming and J lost 0 bases, with 7 bases between them. The CDR3 is 14 residues long. CDR3 amino acids: CASSTDPNTGELFF. As DNA, the CDR3 is TGTGCCAGCAGCACGGACCCGAACACCGGGGAGCTGTTTTTT.

The chain links TRBV30 to TRBJ1-5; possible D gene TRBD1, 6 bases. Germline CDR1 is GTSNPN and CDR2 is SVGIG (reference sequence). This CDR3 spans 13 amino acids. Trimming took off 2 bases at V and 7 bases at J, with 12 bases between the two ends. This CDR3 is CAWSPTGLQPQHF. In DNA form, the CDR3 reads TGTGCCTGGAGTCCGACAGGCCTGCAGCCCCAGCATTTT.

The rearrangement joins TRBV9 to TRBJ2-3; D remains ambiguous. Germline V gene data show CDR1 as SGDLS and CDR2 as YYNGEE. V was cut by 4 bases and J by 6 bases, with 15 bases left in between. This CDR3 has 14 residues. The CDR3 DNA sequence: TGTGCCAGCAGCTTCGGAGTCGCCAGTGATACGCAGTATTTT. It yields the protein CASSFGVASDTQYF.

The rearrangement joins TRBV2 to TRBJ2-7; 7 bases match TRBD1. This CDR3 region has 12 residues. Germline V gene data show CDR1 as SNHLY and CDR2 as FYNNEI. Trimming took 4 bases from V and 3 from J; bases not matched to a gene: 0. The DNA of the CDR3 is TGTGCCAGCAGTGGGACAGGCTACGAGCAGTACTTC. Protein sequence: CASSGTGYEQYF. Using reference TRBV2 and TRBJ2-7 for the parts outside the CDR3, the full variable domain is EPEVTQTPSHQVTQMGQEVILRCVPISNHLYFYWYRQILGQKVEFLVSFYNNEISEKSEIFDDQFSVERPDGSNFTLKIRSTKLEDSAMYFCASSGTGYEQYFGPGTRLTVT.

The V gene is TRBV6-1, the J gene TRBJ2-2; tentatively, D is TRBD1 or TRBD2 (5 bases each). From germline, CDR1 is MNHNS and CDR2 SASEGT. V lost 5 bases to trimming and J lost 7 bases, with 17 bases between them. There are 15 residues in the CDR3. DNA of the CDR3: TGTGCCAGCAGTAAACTCCGGGGCCGCCACGGGGAGCTGTTTTTT. Amino acids: CASSKLRGRHGELFF.

This clone has a handful of counts. The chain recombines TRBV30 with TRBJ1-6; 7 bases are a match to TRBD1. Trimming at V came to 0 bases and at J to 1 base, leaving 0 bases not matched to a gene. This CDR3 spans 15 amino acids. Germline V gene data show CDR1 as GTSNPN and CDR2 as SVGIG (reference sequence). CDR3 nucleotide sequence: TGTGCCTGGAGTGTACAGGGGTCCTATAATTCACCCCTCCACTTT. This sequence encodes CAWSVQGSYNSPLHF.

The chain joins TRBV29-1 to TRBJ1-4; D remains ambiguous. V was clipped by 5 bases and J by 0 bases, with 7 bases between them. This CDR3 is 13 amino acids long. Germline values: CDR1 SQVTM, CDR2 ANQGSEA. The CDR3 loop is CSVYGATNEKLFF. The DNA for the CDR3 is TGCAGCGTTTACGGTGCAACTAATGAAAAACTGTTTTTT.

V usage is TRBV9 and J usage is TRBJ1-4; 9 bases are a match to TRBD1. Per germline, CDR1 SGDLS and CDR2 YYNGEE. The CDR3 extends over 15 amino acids. The junction had 8 bases not matched to a gene; V was cut back by 3 bases and J by 8 bases. CDR3 nucleotides: TGTGCCAGCAGCGCCTCGGGACAGGGAAAGGAAAAACTGTTTTTT. It specifies CASSASGQGKEKLFF.

The V gene is TRBV6-1, the J gene TRBJ2-3; possibly TRBD2 for D (6 bases). The CDR3 has 13 residues. Germline values: CDR1 MNHNS, CDR2 SASEGT. V dropped 7 bases and J dropped 1 base, with 9 bases sitting between them. The CDR3 here is CASTQRGTDTQYF. Here the CDR3 DNA reads TGTGCCAGCACCCAGCGGGGCACAGATACGCAGTATTTT.

The chain combines TRBV6-1 with TRBJ2-7; D gene ambiguous. CDR1 and CDR2 (germline): MNHNS, SASEGT. This CDR3 comprises 11 residues. The V gene lost 1 base and the J gene lost 4 bases, with 2 bases spanning the gap. CDR3 nucleotides: TGTGCCAGCAGTGAAGGGTACGAGCAGTACTTC. Translation gives CASSEGYEQYF.

The chain employs TRBV30 and TRBJ1-3, with TRBD1 as a possible D gene (5 bases). The germline gives CDR1 GTSNPN, CDR2 SVGIG (reference sequence). The length of the CDR3 is 14 residues. Trimming took off 1 base at V and 3 bases at J, with 10 bases between the two ends. The CDR3 here is CAWSGAGVGNTIYF. The CDR3 DNA is TGTGCCTGGAGTGGGGCGGGGGTTGGAAACACCATATATTTT. The full variable domain, rest sourced from reference TRBV30 and TRBJ1-3, is SQTIHQWPATLVQPVGSPLSLECTVEGTSNPNLYWYRQAAGRGLQLLFYSVGIGQISSEVPQNLSASRPQDRQFILSSKKLLLSDSGFYLCAWSGAGVGNTIYFGEGSWLTVV.

This clone was counted between two and nine times. The J gene is TRBJ2-7, the V gene TRBV6-5; D not resolved. The germline V and J ends were trimmed by 5 bases and 4 bases, with 6 bases remaining between them. Germline-derived CDR1 and CDR2 are MNHEY and SVGAGI. This CDR3 has 11 residues. The CDR3 coding sequence is TGTGCCAGCAGTGAAGGGTACGAGCAGTACTTC. Translated, it gives CASSEGYEQYF.

The rearrangement joins TRBV4-1 to TRBJ2-3; D might be TRBD1 (5 bases). This CDR3 is 14 amino acids long. V lost 1 base and J 2 bases, leaving 7 bases between the germline ends. Germline CDR1 is MGHRA and CDR2 is YSYEKL. CDR3 loop: CASSQGQPTDTQYF. CDR3 bases: TGCGCCAGCAGCCAAGGACAGCCCACAGATACGCAGTATTTT.

This clone has a single count. This sequence joins TRBV19 and TRBJ2-3, with 10 bases lining up with TRBD2. Trimming cost V 5 bases and J 6 bases; bases outside gene matches: 17. Germline V lookup: CDR1 LNHDA, CDR2 SQIVND (reference sequence). The CDR3 length is 18 residues. CDR3 sequence (DNA): TGTGCCAGTAGTTCGGAGATGTCTAGCGGGGGCGTCTCGGATACGCAGTATTTT. This sequence encodes CASSSEMSSGGVSDTQYF.

The chain carries TRBV30 and TRBJ2-2, with D perhaps being TRBD1 or TRBD2 (5 bases each). Trimming left V 1 base short and J 2 bases short, with 26 bases between. The CDR3 contains 20 residues. Germline lookup yields CDR1 GTSNPN and CDR2 SVGIG (reference sequence). The CDR3 sequence is CAWSGLVREMPGANTGELFF. The CDR3 DNA follows: TGTGCCTGGAGTGGCCTGGTCCGCGAGATGCCCGGGGCCAACACCGGGGAGCTGTTTTTT.

This clone ranks as medium-sized. One junction end disagrees with the germline gene, perhaps due to a read error. The chain uses TRBV7-7 and TRBJ1-1; maybe TRBD1 (5 bases). Germline CDR1 and CDR2: SSHAT and FNYEAQ (reference sequence). This CDR3 comprises 13 residues. The CDR3 DNA reads as TGTGCTAGCAGCAGAGACAGAGGCACTGAAGCTTTCTTT. Amino acids: CASSRDRGTEAFF. Complete variable domain (other parts from reference TRBV7-7 and TRBJ1-1): GAGVSQSPRYKVTKRGQDVTLRCDPISSHATLYWYQQALGQGPEFLTYFNYEAQPDKSGLPSDRFSAERPEGSISTLTIQRTEQRDSAMYRCASSRDRGTEAFFGQGTRLTVV.

This clone showed up just once. The chain couples TRBV18 to TRBJ2-7; D gene unclear. V lost 3 bases to trimming and J lost 1 base, with 7 bases between them. The CDR3 runs to 13 residues. Germline V gene lookup returns CDR1 KGHSH and CDR2 LQKENI. CDR3 residues: CASSPARSYEQYF. CDR3 in DNA: TGTGCCAGCTCACCCGCACGGTCCTACGAGCAGTACTTC.

The V and J genes are TRBV12-5 and TRBJ2-3; D is unresolved. This CDR3 has 9 residues. Germline-derived CDR1 and CDR2 are LGHNT and FRNRAP. CDR3 sequence: CASRDTQYF. The CDR3 bases are TGTGCCTCCCGGGATACGCAGTATTTT. The whole variable domain, remainder taken from reference TRBV12-5 and TRBJ2-3, is DARVTQTPRHKVTEMGQEVTMRCQPILGHNTVFWYRQTMMQGLELLAYFRNRAPLDDSGMPKDRFSAEMPDATLATLKIQPSEPRDSAVYFCASRDTQYFGPGTRLTVL.

CDR3 sequence (DNA): TGTGCCAGTAAGCGGGGGGAACAGTCAGATACGCAGTATTTT. Its protein product is CASKRGEQSDTQYF. The chain employs TRBV6-1 and TRBJ2-3, with 9 nucleotides matching TRBD2. The CDR3 runs to 14 residues. V trimming: 9 bases; J trimming: 4 bases; junction bases outside the gene matches: 8. Germline V gene lookup returns CDR1 MNHNS and CDR2 SASEGT.

The chain couples TRBV6-5 to TRBJ2-7; D is perhaps TRBD1 (6 bases). Trimming shortened V by 0 bases and J by 2 bases, and 14 bases separated the two germline ends. Germline CDR1 and CDR2: MNHEY and SVGAGI. The CDR3 is made up of 16 amino acids. The CDR3 region is CASSYSNMGAPYEQYF. CDR3 nucleotide sequence: TGTGCCAGCAGTTACTCGAATATGGGGGCTCCCTACGAGCAGTACTTC.